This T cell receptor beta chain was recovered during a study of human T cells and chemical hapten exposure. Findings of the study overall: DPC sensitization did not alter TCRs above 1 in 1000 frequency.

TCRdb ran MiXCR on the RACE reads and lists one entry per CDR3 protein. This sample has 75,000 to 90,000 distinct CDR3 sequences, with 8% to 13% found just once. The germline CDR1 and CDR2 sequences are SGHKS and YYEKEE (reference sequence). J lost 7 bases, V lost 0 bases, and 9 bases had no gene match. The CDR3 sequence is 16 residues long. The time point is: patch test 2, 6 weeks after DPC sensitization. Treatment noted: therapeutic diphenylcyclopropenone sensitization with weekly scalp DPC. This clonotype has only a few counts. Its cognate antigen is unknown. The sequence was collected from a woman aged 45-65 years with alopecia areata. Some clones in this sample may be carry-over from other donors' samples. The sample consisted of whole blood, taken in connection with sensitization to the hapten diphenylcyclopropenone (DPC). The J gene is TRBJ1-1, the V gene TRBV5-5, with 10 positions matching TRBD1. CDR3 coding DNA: TGTGCCAGCAGCTTGGATGCGACAGGGGGCCGCGGTGAAGCTTTCTTT. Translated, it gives CASSLDATGGRGEAFF.